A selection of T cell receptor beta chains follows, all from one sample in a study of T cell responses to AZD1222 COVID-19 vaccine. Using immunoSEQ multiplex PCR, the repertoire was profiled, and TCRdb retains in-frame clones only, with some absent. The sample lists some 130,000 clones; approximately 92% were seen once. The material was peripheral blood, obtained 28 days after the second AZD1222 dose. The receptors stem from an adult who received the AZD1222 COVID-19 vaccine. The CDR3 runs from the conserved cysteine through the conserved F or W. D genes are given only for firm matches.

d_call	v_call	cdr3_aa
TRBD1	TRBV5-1	CASSSTGGRDYGYTF
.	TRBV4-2	CASSQEGGRGGNTIYF
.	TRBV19	CASSYRINEKLFF
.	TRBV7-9	CASSPLTGELFF
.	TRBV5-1	CASSFQGTVTYEQYF
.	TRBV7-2	CATISPGGGDTQYF
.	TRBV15	CATSRGPQVHEQFF
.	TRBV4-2	CASSQERTAERGNQPQHF
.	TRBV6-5	CASSLVGNYNEQFF
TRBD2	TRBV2	CASSFGTSGGGDTQYF
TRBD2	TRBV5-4	CASRRAGALVSYEQYF
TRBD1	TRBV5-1	CASSSSGDRASSGNTIYF
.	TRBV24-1	CATSDAGMAFF
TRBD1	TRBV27	CASSPPGQGIGYTF
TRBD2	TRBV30	CAWSALRTSGVTDTQYF
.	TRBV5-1	CASRLNTDTQYF
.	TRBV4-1	CASSQVGYEQYF
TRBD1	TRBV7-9	CASSPGTGAADYRAFF
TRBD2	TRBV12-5	CASGATAGGQYF
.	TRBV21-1	CACRGGGVYGYTF
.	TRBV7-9	CASTRDHSPLHF
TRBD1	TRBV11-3	CASSLKGGAADKNIQYF
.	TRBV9	CASSVAAGRSTDTQYF
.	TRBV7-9	CASSLRTDTQYF
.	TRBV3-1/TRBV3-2	CASSQAGRVRGTDTQYF
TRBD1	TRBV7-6	CASSLGTGYEQYF
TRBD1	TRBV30	CAWSHNPGRDRGWPLHF
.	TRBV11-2	CASSLVWGDYGYTF
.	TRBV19	CASSITEYTIYF
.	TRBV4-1	CASSHSSAMNTEAFF
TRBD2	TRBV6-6	CASSSVGEGRSGLAGGFTYEQYF
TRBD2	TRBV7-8	CASSPDGGDYDTQYF
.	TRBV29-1	CSVDPGVQETQYF
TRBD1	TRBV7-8	CASSLGTGSNVLTF
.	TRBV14	CASSPSSYYGYTF
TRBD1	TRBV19	CASSSPKQGKNQPQHF
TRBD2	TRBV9	CASSVSAAGYTDTQYF
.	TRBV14	CASSQGFARAPGQDEQFF
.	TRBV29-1	CSVIGGTGELFF
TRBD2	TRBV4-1	CASSQDGGGGVYNEQFF
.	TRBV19	CASSIDGKPVYGYTF
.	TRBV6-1	CASSEYYGSYNEQFF
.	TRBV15	CATSSYRDFSTDTQYF
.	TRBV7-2	CASSTPYGADYGYTF
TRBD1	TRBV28	CASSLPTGGNTEAFF
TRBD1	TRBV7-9	CASLRDREPSHNQPQHF
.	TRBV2	CASSEMGEAFF
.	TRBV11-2	CASRHSKEGWSFF
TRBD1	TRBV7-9	CASSSTGYYNSPLHF
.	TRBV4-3	CASSQGEVGDYEQYF
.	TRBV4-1	CASSQETVNGYTF
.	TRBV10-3	CAISESAQETQYF